This section outlines one T cell receptor beta chain sequence together with its context. The protocol was immunoSEQ multiplex PCR, while the TCRdb copy is restricted to in-frame clones and leaves out a portion. The table lists some 300,000 clones, approximately 84% of them singletons, with 1% in the top ten. The sample originates from a study of blood T cell repertoires in COVID-19. Study-wide background: The study drew acute and convalescent COVID-19 samples from the United States, Italy and Spain. T cells, B-cell-depleted T cells, or PBMCs supplied cDNA or gDNA.

The germline gives CDR1 MDHEN, CDR2 SYDVKM. CDR3 length: 19 residues. Trimming took off 6 bases at V and 0 bases at J, with 24 bases between the two ends. Each participant's cohort was designated according to participant-reported clinical history. Donors of Cohort 3 who recovered were those that had two negative PCRs, clearance, or symptom resolution. V and J are TRBV28 and TRBJ1-5; a weak D match, TRBD1 (6 bases). The sample consisted of PBMCs or T cells enriched from blood (not recorded which). This clonotype originated in a woman aged 25 to 39 who had recovered from COVID-19. Here the CDR3 reads CASRVYTGAGGYSNQPQHF. DNA of the CDR3: TGTGCCAGCAGGGTTTACACCGGGGCTGGGGGCTATAGCAATCAGCCCCAGCATTTT.